These 17 T cell receptor beta chains were sequenced from one sample in a study of cytomegalovirus exposure and HLA in healthy donors (dated by TCRdb to the late 2010s). The library was made by the immunoSEQ multiplex PCR assay. A mixture of 60 forward primers for TCR Vbeta segments and 13 reverse primers for TCR Jbeta segments was used in the multiplex PCR. Imported from immuneACCESS, the table was reduced by TCRdb to in-frame sequences with V and J called. These copies leave out some clones; in studies compared against another copy, an unresolved V gene accounts for under half, and the cause of the remainder is not known. In all, the sample holds about 160,000 clones, and approximately 77% of those were seen once. The ten most abundant clones make up roughly 2% of the sample. Specimen: PBMCs. Receptors originate from a middle-aged man in good health and CMV-seropositive.

The J gene is TRBJ1-1, the V gene TRBV19, with D hard to call. There are 15 residues in the CDR3. CDR1 and CDR2 from the germline V gene are LNHDA and SQIVND (reference sequence). The V end was cut by 3 bases, the J end by 7 bases, with 18 bases between. CDR3 bases: TGTGCCAGTAGTATGGCAAATCCACCCCCCTTTGAAGCTTTCTTT. It specifies CASSMANPPPFEAFF.

This clone appeared a few times. The chain combines TRBV6-5 with TRBJ2-7, with 8 bases fitting TRBD2. This CDR3 is 13 amino acids long. CDR1 and CDR2 (germline): MNHEY, SVGAGI. Trimming took 7 bases from V and 7 from J; bases not matched to a gene: 9. CDR3 DNA sequence: TGTGCCAGCACGTACACCACGGGGGGGGAGCAGTACTTC. Protein: CASTYTTGGEQYF.

The genes are TRBV4-1 and TRBJ1-4, with 7 nucleotides matching TRBD1. CDR3 length: 19 amino acids. The trim removed 7 bases at V and 7 bases at J, leaving 24 bases unmatched. The germline CDR1 and CDR2 sequences are MGHRA and YSYEKL. The CDR3 sequence: CASKTRWAGGWELGEKLFF. The CDR3 nucleotides read TGCGCCAGCAAGACTAGATGGGCAGGGGGATGGGAATTGGGTGAAAAACTGTTTTTT.

With regard to this clone: A junction boundary mismatches the germline segment, possibly from a read error. This rearrangement joins TRBV27 to TRBJ2-5, with D maybe TRBD1 (6 bases). CDR3 length: 15 amino acids. Germline assignment: CDR1 MNHEY and CDR2 SMNVEV (reference sequence). The CDR3 DNA follows: TGTGCCAGCAGCTTATACGTGACAGGACAAGAGACCCAGTACTTC. It translates to CASSLYVTGQETQYF.

The CDR3 DNA reads TGTGCCAGCAGCCCTACAGGGAACTATGGCTACACCTTC. Its protein product is CASSPTGNYGYTF. The rearrangement uses TRBV11-2 and TRBJ1-2, with a possible D match to TRBD1 (6 bases). This CDR3 is built from 13 residues. Per germline, CDR1 SGHAT and CDR2 FQNNGV. V was trimmed by 5 bases and J by 2 bases, leaving 9 bases between them.

The rearrangement uses TRBV4-3 and TRBJ2-7; no clear D gene. CDR1 is LGHNA, CDR2 YSLEER, per germline. The CDR3 is 13 residues long. The V gene lost 0 bases and the J gene lost 2 bases, with 5 bases spanning the gap. This chain's CDR3 is CASSQDVAYEQYF. In nucleotides, the CDR3 is TGCGCCAGCAGCCAAGACGTTGCCTACGAGCAGTACTTC.

V is TRBV5-1 and J is TRBJ1-3; D is possibly TRBD1 (5 bases). The germline V gene has CDR1 SGHRS and CDR2 YFSETQ. The CDR3 runs 14 residues. V gave up 4 bases and J gave up 2 bases, with 10 bases separating them. CDR3: CASSDQGPGNTIYF. The CDR3 DNA is TGCGCCAGCAGCGATCAGGGCCCTGGAAACACCATATATTTT. The complete variable domain, with remaining parts taken from reference TRBV5-1 and TRBJ1-3, reads KAGVTQTPRYLIKTRGQQVTLSCSPISGHRSVSWYQQTPGQGLQFLFEYFSETQRNKGNFPGRFSGRQFSNSRSEMNVSTLELGDSALYLCASSDQGPGNTIYFGEGSWLTVV.

DNA of the CDR3: TGTGCCAGTAGTATCAGCGGGGGGTTCGTGGAGCTGTTTTTT. Its translation is CASSISGGFVELFF. The chain employs TRBV19 and TRBJ2-2; 9 nucleotides match TRBD2. V trimming: 3 bases; J trimming: 10 bases; junction bases outside the gene matches: 6. This CDR3 comprises 14 residues. Germline CDR1 is LNHDA and CDR2 is SQIVND (reference sequence).

CDR3 loop: CSVGQGGINTGELFF. The CDR3 bases are TGCAGCGTCGGACAGGGGGGGATAAACACCGGGGAGCTGTTTTTT. The chain has TRBV29-1 and TRBJ2-2; 10 bases align to TRBD1. Per germline, CDR1 SQVTM and CDR2 ANQGSEA. This CDR3 region has 15 residues. The V segment lost 6 bases and the J segment 2 bases; nucleotides outside the gene matches: 6.

In regard to this clone: Sequence at one end of the junction differs from germline and may be a read error. The V gene is TRBV29-1, the J gene TRBJ1-5; no firm D call. Germline V lookup: CDR1 SQVTM, CDR2 ANQGSEA. CDR3 size: 13 residues. This CDR3 is CSVGEYSSQPQHF. Here the CDR3 DNA reads TGCAGCGTTGGAGAATATAGCAGTCAGCCCCAGCATTTT.

The rearrangement links TRBV9 to TRBJ1-2; 11 positions agree with TRBD1. CDR1 is SGDLS and CDR2 is YYNGEE in the germline V gene. This CDR3 is built from 15 residues. With 5 bases clipped from V and 4 bases from J, the junction kept 7 bases outside the gene matches. CDR3 bases: TGTGCCAGCAGTCTTGGACAGGGGGCGGCCTATGGCTACACCTTC. It is translated as CASSLGQGAAYGYTF.

The chain combines TRBV6-4 with TRBJ1-2; 8 nucleotides match TRBD1. The CDR3 covers 14 residues. Trimming cost V 3 bases and J 4 bases; bases outside gene matches: 4. Germline-derived CDR1 and CDR2 are MRHNA and SNTAGT. CDR3 region: CASSETGEAYGYTF. CDR3 coding DNA: TGTGCCAGCAGTGAGACAGGGGAGGCCTATGGCTACACCTTC.

The V call is TRBV4-2, the J call TRBJ1-4; D is perhaps TRBD1 (5 bases). Germline values: CDR1 LGHNA, CDR2 YNFKEQ. The CDR3 is 15 amino acids. V shed 1 base and J shed 5 bases, with 11 bases lying between them. Here the CDR3 reads CASSQVQGQNEKLFF. The DNA for the CDR3 is TGTGCCAGCAGCCAAGTTCAAGGACAAAATGAAAAACTGTTTTTT.

This chain connects TRBV7-2 to TRBJ1-6; maybe TRBD1 (6 bases). The germline gives CDR1 SGHTA, CDR2 FQGNSA. Deletions cut 1 base from V and 6 bases from J, with 10 bases between. This CDR3 is 15 amino acids long. The CDR3: CASSLVQGSNSPLHF. The CDR3 DNA sequence: TGTGCCAGCAGCTTAGTTCAGGGGAGTAATTCACCCCTCCACTTT. Full variable domain (rest looked up from reference TRBV7-2 and TRBJ1-6): GAGVSQSPSNKVTEKGKDVELRCDPISGHTALYWYRQSLGQGLEFLIYFQGNSAPDKSGLPSDRFSAERTGGSVSTLTIQRTQQEDSAVYLCASSLVQGSNSPLHFGNGTRLTVT.

CDR3 DNA sequence: TGTGCCAGCAGCCCCGGGGGGGCCGTATCCTACGAGCAGTACTTC. Its translation: CASSPGGAVSYEQYF. V is TRBV11-3 and J is TRBJ2-7; the match to TRBD2 covers 8 bases. V lost 5 bases, J lost 1 base, and 7 bases stayed unmatched. CDR1 SGHNT and CDR2 YENEEA come from the germline V gene. The CDR3 has 15 amino acids.

The chain is built from TRBV30 and TRBJ1-2; TRBD1 might be the D (6 bases). V was pared by 0 bases and J by 8 bases, with 16 bases between. The germline V gene has CDR1 GTSNPN and CDR2 SVGIG (reference sequence). This CDR3 contains 14 residues. CDR3 DNA: TGTGCCTGGAGTGTAGGTCTCAGGGGTAGGGGCTACACCTTC. Its translation is CAWSVGLRGRGYTF.

The chain employs TRBV11-2 and TRBJ2-1; perhaps TRBD1 as D (7 bases). The CDR3 sequence is 14 residues long. V shed 8 bases and J shed 6 bases, with 17 bases lying between them. The germline gives CDR1 SGHAT, CDR2 FQNNGV. The CDR3 region has the DNA TGTGCCAGCTTAGGGGGCCCGGGACTCAATGAGCAGTTCTTC. It yields the protein CASLGGPGLNEQFF.